The clone carrying this T cell receptor beta chain appeared a few times. The V gene's germline CDR1 is SGHTA and CDR2 FQGNSA. Trimming cost V 5 bases and J 6 bases, with 16 bases left between them. The CDR3 is made up of 14 amino acids. Every isolated RNA sample was fully reverse transcribed, so sequencing captured expressed TCRB transcripts. The data were produced by immunoSEQ multiplex PCR, yet TCRdb's version contains in-frame clones alone and is incomplete. The repertoire holds about 900,000 clones, 15% to 20% seen once, with 0.02% to 0.03% in the top ten. The record originates from a study of beta chain features in type 1 diabetes. Every participating donor gave one draw, a heparinised blood sample averaging roughly 100 mL.

V and J are TRBV7-2 and TRBJ2-5; possibly TRBD2 for D (6 bases). The receptor comes from a woman under 30 in good health. The sequenced sample consisted of naive CD4+ T cells from blood. The CDR3 loop is CASSLNRDFQTQYF. CDR3 nucleotide sequence: TGTGCCAGCAGCCTTAACCGGGACTTCCAGACCCAGTACTTC.